The 31 T cell receptor beta chains below were found in one sample sequenced in a study of metastatic and nonmetastatic thyroid tumors. Using MiXCR, TCRdb reanalyzed the PCR reads. The sample carries roughly 30,000 clones, 25% to 30% recorded once. None of the patients had undergone any treatment ahead of thyroid surgery. The specimen sequenced was blood. Receptors originate from a female donor with papillary thyroid cancer or a benign thyroid nodule (not recorded which). Some clones in this sample may be carry-over from other donors' samples.

The table lists this clone with a count of one. The rearrangement joins TRBV27 to TRBJ2-7; the match to TRBD1 covers 7 bases. Germline-derived CDR1 and CDR2 are MNHEY and SMNVEV (reference sequence). This CDR3 region has 12 residues. The trim removed 11 bases at V and 2 bases at J, leaving 6 bases unmatched. The CDR3 DNA reads TGTGCCCTAAGAGACAGGGCCTACGAGCAGTACTTC. This encodes CALRDRAYEQYF.

This clone has at least ten counts. The chain carries TRBV3-1 and TRBJ2-5; TRBD1 or TRBD2 may be the D gene (5 bases each). This CDR3 has 16 residues. CDR1 and CDR2 from the germline V gene are LGHDT and YNNKEL (reference sequence). V dropped 0 bases and J dropped 1 base, with 12 bases sitting between them. The CDR3 sequence: CASSQDIPGPQETQYF. The CDR3 nucleotides read TGTGCCAGCAGCCAAGATATACCGGGACCCCAAGAGACCCAGTACTTC.

This clone has a count of ten or more. This sample includes further DNA sequences coding for the same CDR3. V gene TRBV19 combines with J gene TRBJ2-7, with no clear D. The CDR3 runs to 14 residues. Germline CDR1 reads LNHDA; CDR2 reads SQIVND (reference sequence). V was cut by 1 base and J by 4 bases, with 11 bases left in between. The CDR3 nucleotides are TGTGCCAGTAGTATAGGGCCTCTAAATTACGAGCAGTACTTC. This gives the protein CASSIGPLNYEQYF.

This clone was seen many times. The chain recombines TRBV5-6 with TRBJ1-6; D remains unclear. V shed 1 base and J shed 8 bases, with 19 bases lying between them. Germline V gives CDR1 SGHDT, CDR2 YYEEEE. The CDR3 runs 17 residues. This chain's CDR3 is CASSLLSVRLHDSPLHF. The CDR3 region has the DNA TGTGCCAGCAGCTTGTTGAGCGTGCGGCTCCATGATTCACCCCTCCACTTT.

Only a few counts were recorded for this clone. The J gene is TRBJ2-3, the V gene TRBV6-1; 9 bases agree with TRBD1. With V trimmed by 5 bases and J by 1 base, 4 bases remained unmatched. Germline V gene lookup returns CDR1 MNHNS and CDR2 SASEGT. The CDR3 is 15 residues long. The CDR3 coding sequence is TGTGCCAGCAGTATCACAGGGGGCCGCACAGATACGCAGTATTTT. Encoded protein: CASSITGGRTDTQYF.

This chain links TRBV5-1 with TRBJ2-2, with D perhaps matching TRBD1 or TRBD2 (5 bases each). V gave up 7 bases and J gave up 0 bases, with 10 bases separating them. CDR3 length: 14 residues. Per the germline V gene, CDR1 is SGHRS and CDR2 is YFSETQ. The CDR3 nucleotides are TGCGCCAGCGGGGACGGCGCGAACACCGGGGAGCTGTTTTTT. Translated: CASGDGANTGELFF.

The genes are TRBV12-3 or TRBV12-4 and TRBJ2-1; D is unclear. The CDR3 covers 17 residues. V lost 10 bases and J lost 4, with 26 bases in between. The CDR3 region is CAIRLPHISVGYNEQFF. The CDR3 nucleotides are TGTGCCATCAGATTGCCCCATATTTCTGTCGGGTACAATGAGCAGTTCTTC.

Only one count was recorded for this clone. The same CDR3 also results from other DNA sequences found in this sample. The chain has TRBV30 and TRBJ1-1; 11 bases line up with TRBD1. The germline V gene encodes CDR1 GTSNPN and CDR2 SVGIG (reference sequence). Unmatched junction bases numbered 11, after V lost 3 bases and J lost 11 bases. This CDR3 contains 14 residues. The CDR3 DNA is TGTGCCTGGAGCTCCGGGACAGGGGGAGTAGGGGCTTTCTTT. Translated: CAWSSGTGGVGAFF.

This clone has more than one count but fewer than ten. The junction departs from the called germline gene at one end, perhaps through a read error. The chain couples TRBV7-2 to TRBJ2-7, with D unclear. CDR1 and CDR2 from the germline V gene are SGHTA and FQGNSA. This CDR3 region has 12 residues. CDR3 sequence: CASILSVHEQYF. CDR3 bases: TGTGCCAGCATCTTATCCGTTCACGAGCAGTACTTC.

The sample holds many counts of this clone. The chain links TRBV20-1 to TRBJ2-7; TRBD2 matches at 10 bases. V lost 0 bases and J lost 3; bases outside the gene matches: 5. Germline V lookup: CDR1 DFQATT, CDR2 SNEGSKA (reference sequence). The CDR3 has 15 residues. The CDR3 loop is CSARELAGSGYEQYF. CDR3 bases: TGCAGTGCTAGAGAACTAGCGGGGAGCGGCTACGAGCAGTACTTC.

The chain links TRBV7-9 to TRBJ2-7; D may match TRBD1 or TRBD2 (5 bases each). CDR1 is SEHNR, CDR2 FQNEAQ, per germline (reference sequence). The CDR3 contains 15 residues. Trimming stripped 4 bases from V and 3 bases from J, with 16 bases between. Written as DNA, the CDR3 is TGTGCCAGCAGCTCCGCTTTGGGGACCAACTACGAGCAGTACTTC. Encoded protein: CASSSALGTNYEQYF.

The chain couples TRBV30 to TRBJ1-1, with a weak D call TRBD1 (6 bases). Germline CDR1 and CDR2: GTSNPN and SVGIG (reference sequence). The CDR3 sequence is 13 residues long. V was shortened by 8 bases and J by 1 base, with 14 bases between the two germline ends. The CDR3 sequence is CAGGADRNTEAFF. CDR3 in DNA: TGTGCCGGAGGGGCGGACAGGAACACTGAAGCTTTCTTT. Combining the CDR3 with reference TRBV30 and TRBJ1-1 gives the whole variable domain SQTIHQWPATLVQPVGSPLSLECTVEGTSNPNLYWYRQAAGRGLQLLFYSVGIGQISSEVPQNLSASRPQDRQFILSSKKLLLSDSGFYLCAGGADRNTEAFFGQGTRLTVV.

This clone showed up many times. The V call is TRBV27, the J call TRBJ1-4, with a possible D match to TRBD1 (5 bases). Germline loops: CDR1 MNHEY, CDR2 SMNVEV (reference sequence). V gave up 2 bases and J gave up 9 bases, with 13 bases separating them. The CDR3 sequence is 14 residues long. The CDR3 DNA is TGTGCCAGCAGTTTACTTGGCGGGGCGCAAAAACTGTTTTTT. Translation gives CASSLLGGAQKLFF.

This clone has ten or more counts. The chain combines TRBV19 with TRBJ2-1; D call uncertain. CDR3 length: 11 residues. From germline, CDR1 is LNHDA and CDR2 SQIVND (reference sequence). V was pared by 6 bases and J by 0 bases, with 0 bases between. This CDR3 reads CASSSYNEQFF. In DNA, the CDR3 is TGTGCCAGTAGCTCCTACAATGAGCAGTTCTTC.

The chain is built from TRBV18 and TRBJ1-1; the D is unclear. Germline V CDR1 and CDR2: KGHSH, LQKENI. V was clipped by 3 bases and J by 5 bases, with 7 bases between them. CDR3 length equals 12 residues. The CDR3 DNA reads as TGTGCCAGCTCACCCGATGGGACTGAAGCTTTCTTT. Translation gives CASSPDGTEAFF.

In DNA, the CDR3 is TGTGCCAGCAGCTTAGAGGGCAGAGGGGACGAGCAGTACTTC. Its translation is CASSLEGRGDEQYF. The chain employs TRBV7-6 and TRBJ2-7; D might be TRBD1 or TRBD2, each matching 5 bases. This CDR3 region has 14 residues. Germline assignment: CDR1 SGHVS and CDR2 FNYEAQ. V was trimmed by 1 base and J by 5 bases, leaving 12 bases between them.

At least ten counts were recorded for this clone. This rearrangement joins TRBV28 to TRBJ1-4; 10 bases are shared with TRBD1. The CDR3 sequence is 16 residues long. The trim removed 8 bases at V and 6 bases at J, leaving 12 bases unmatched. From germline, CDR1 is MDHEN and CDR2 SYDVKM. In nucleotides, the CDR3 is TGTGCCAGCCTTACGTCGATGGGGACAGGGGATGAAAAACTGTTTTTT. Encoded protein: CASLTSMGTGDEKLFF. The full variable domain, in which reference TRBV28 and TRBJ1-4 provide the parts outside the CDR3, is DVKVTQSSRYLVKRTGEKVFLECVQDMDHENMFWYRQDPGLGLRLIYFSYDVKMKEKGDIPEGYSVSREKKERFSLILESASTNQTSMYLCASLTSMGTGDEKLFFGSGTQLSVL.

This clone has a count of ten or more. V gene TRBV24-1 combines with J gene TRBJ2-1; TRBD1 agrees at 7 bases. Germline lookup yields CDR1 KGHDR and CDR2 SFDVKD. With 10 bases clipped from V and 5 bases from J, the junction kept 4 bases outside the gene matches. CDR3 length: 12 residues. DNA for the CDR3: TGTGCCACTTCCGGGACAGACAATGAGCAGTTCTTC. Its protein is CATSGTDNEQFF.

The chain couples TRBV20-1 to TRBJ2-1, with no clear D. Trimming cost V 3 bases and J 0 bases, with 9 bases left between them. The length of the CDR3 is 14 residues. Looked up from germline, CDR1 is DFQATT and CDR2 is SNEGSKA (reference sequence). CDR3: CSARPWNSYNEQFF. CDR3 DNA: TGCAGTGCTAGGCCCTGGAACTCCTACAATGAGCAGTTCTTC.

The V call is TRBV7-8, the J call TRBJ1-3; TRBD1 matches 7 bases. In germline, CDR1 is SGHVS, CDR2 FQNEAQ. Unmatched junction bases numbered 13, after V lost 5 bases and J lost 0 bases. This CDR3 spans 18 amino acids. The CDR3 DNA reads TGTGCCAGCAGCCCAAAAACGGGACAGACCTACTCTGGAAACACCATATATTTT. Residues: CASSPKTGQTYSGNTIYF.

This clone was seen once. The V and J genes are TRBV11-1 and TRBJ1-6; 9 nucleotides line up with TRBD1. The CDR3 loop spans 16 amino acids. The J segment lost 8 bases and the V segment lost 2 bases, leaving 7 bases of the junction unmatched. Germline CDR1 is SGHAT and CDR2 is FQDESV (reference sequence). The CDR3 DNA sequence: TGTGCCAGCAGCTTATCTGGGACAGGGCTAGATTCACCCCTCCACTTT. It translates to CASSLSGTGLDSPLHF.

This clone occurred many times. The chain couples TRBV27 to TRBJ2-1; TRBD2 might be the D (5 bases). The germline gives CDR1 MNHEY, CDR2 SMNVEV (reference sequence). The CDR3 totals 18 residues. Trimming cost V 6 bases and J 0 bases, with 21 bases left between them. CDR3 coding DNA: TGTGCCAGCAGCCTACGGGCCAATGGACTTTCCTCCTACAATGAGCAGTTCTTC. Encoded protein: CASSLRANGLSSYNEQFF.

The table lists this clone with many counts. CDR3 in DNA: TGTGCCAGCAGCCCCGGGGGGGAGGGGAACACTGAAGCTTTCTTT. Translating gives CASSPGGEGNTEAFF. J is TRBJ1-1 and V is TRBV5-4, with a possible D match to TRBD1 (5 bases). The CDR3 length is 15 residues. V gave up 4 bases and J gave up 1 base, with 14 bases separating them. Germline V CDR1 and CDR2: SGHNT, YYREEE (reference sequence). Combining the CDR3 with reference TRBV5-4 and TRBJ1-1 gives the whole variable domain ETGVTQSPTHLIKTRGQQVTLRCSSQSGHNTVSWYQQALGQGPQFIFQYYREEENGRGNFPPRFSGLQFPNYSSELNVNALELDDSALYLCASSPGGEGNTEAFFGQGTRLTVV.

This clone showed up many times. The gene calls are TRBV29-1 and TRBJ2-7; TRBD2 agrees at 7 bases. The CDR3 consists of 13 residues. J lost 3 bases, V lost 5 bases, and 7 bases had no gene match. The germline V gene has CDR1 SQVTM and CDR2 ANQGSEA. The CDR3 protein is CSVTGGSDYEQYF. The CDR3 region has the DNA TGCAGCGTTACTGGCGGGAGCGACTACGAGCAGTACTTC.

This clone was observed many times. A much bigger clone sits one base away, suggesting this may be a read error. The chain joins TRBV6-1 to TRBJ2-2; D remains ambiguous. Germline V gives CDR1 MNHNS, CDR2 SASEGT. Trimming removed 5 bases from V and 2 bases from J, with 9 bases in between. The CDR3 runs 14 residues. CDR3 amino acids: CASSYQSNTGELFF. The CDR3 DNA reads as TGTGCCAGCAGTTATCAAAGCAACACCGGGGAGCTGTTTTTT.

Worth noting for this clone: Possible read error: a much larger clone is one base away. The CDR3 coding sequence is TGTGCCAGCACCCCCAGTGCCGGAACGGGAGGGGGTATTGAGCAGTTCTTC. Translation gives CASTPSAGTGGGIEQFF. The chain carries TRBV11-1 and TRBJ2-1; 8 bases line up with TRBD2. CDR3 size: 17 residues. The germline gives CDR1 SGHAT, CDR2 FQDESV (reference sequence). V was pared by 7 bases and J by 9 bases, with 20 bases of the junction left unmatched. Looking up the rest from reference TRBV11-1 and TRBJ2-1 gives the full variable domain: EAEVAQSPRYKITEKSQAVAFWCDPISGHATLYWYRQILGQGPELLVQFQDESVVDDSQLPKDRFSAERLKGVDSTLKIQPAELGDSAMYLCASTPSAGTGGGIEQFFGPGTRLTVL.

This clone was counted at least ten times. Distinct nucleotide sequences in the sample also encode this CDR3. The chain couples TRBV5-1 to TRBJ2-1, with D tentatively TRBD2 (6 bases). Germline-derived CDR1 and CDR2 are SGHRS and YFSETQ. Trimming cost V 0 bases and J 0 bases, with 7 bases left between them. This CDR3 is 15 amino acids long. The CDR3 spells CASSLEGGSYNEQFF. The CDR3 DNA follows: TGCGCCAGCAGCTTGGAGGGAGGCTCCTACAATGAGCAGTTCTTC.

This clone was seen at least ten times. This chain connects TRBV18 to TRBJ1-1, with a tentative D call TRBD1 (6 bases). The germline gives CDR1 KGHSH, CDR2 LQKENI. V dropped 1 base and J dropped 1 base, with 19 bases sitting between them. This CDR3 is 18 amino acids long. The DNA of the CDR3 is TGTGCCAGCTCACCACTTGGGACATCACCGTTGGGGAACACTGAAGCTTTCTTT. Translation gives CASSPLGTSPLGNTEAFF.

The rearrangement uses TRBV28 and TRBJ2-3, with TRBD1 matching 7 bases. CDR1 MDHEN and CDR2 SYDVKM come from the germline V gene. The J segment lost 3 bases and the V segment lost 5 bases, leaving 8 bases of the junction unmatched. The CDR3 is made up of 15 amino acids. The CDR3 region is CASSKTGTVTDTQYF. The CDR3 bases are TGTGCCAGCAGTAAAACCGGGACAGTGACAGATACGCAGTATTTT.

At least ten counts were recorded for this clone. The CDR3 here is CASRTGGPNEQFF. The CDR3 DNA reads TGTGCCAGCAGGACCGGGGGGCCCAATGAGCAGTTCTTC. V gene TRBV6-2 or TRBV6-3 combines with J gene TRBJ2-1, with D maybe TRBD2 (7 bases). Germline values: CDR1 MNHEY, CDR2 SVGEGT. This CDR3 contains 13 residues. Trimming removed 6 bases from V and 6 bases from J, with 12 bases in between.

This clone was recorded many times. The V call is TRBV9, the J call TRBJ2-1; TRBD2 might be the D (5 bases). CDR1 and CDR2 (germline): SGDLS, YYNGEE. V gave up 3 bases and J gave up 6 bases, with 10 bases separating them. The CDR3 is 13 amino acids. CDR3 DNA: TGTGCCAGCAGCGGCCACCGGGGCAATGAGCAGTTCTTC. It translates to CASSGHRGNEQFF.